This TCR beta chain was found in a study of shared clonotypes between healthy human individuals. Overall study findings and caveats: Generally, naive subsets (rather than memory subsets) showed larger estimated richness.

Some clones are missing from TCRdb's copy, which holds only in-frame ones; the method was immunoSEQ multiplex PCR. There are over a million clones in the sample; approximately 78% occur only once, and around 0.6% lies in the top ten. V lost 3 bases, J lost 9 bases, and 12 bases stayed unmatched. Germline V lookup: CDR1 GTSNPN, CDR2 SVGIG (reference sequence). The CDR3 runs to 16 residues. To note about this clone: Its antigen is still unknown.

Sequencing was performed on memory CD4+ T cells from PBMCs. The subset here: CD45RA-negative fraction. The receptor's source is a young man in good health. Some clones in this sample may be carry-over from other donors' samples. The chain is built from TRBV30 and TRBJ2-1, with 12 nucleotides matching TRBD2. Here the CDR3 reads CAWRISGTSGLGEQFF. Written as DNA, the CDR3 is TGTGCCTGGAGAATATCCGGGACTAGCGGGCTTGGTGAGCAGTTCTTC.